These T cell receptor beta chains were read from a single sample in a study of blood T cell repertoires in COVID-19. Sequencing was performed with immunoSEQ multiplex PCR; in TCRdb, only in-frame clones are kept and a portion is missing. The table lists 150,000 to 200,000 clones, around 80% of them singletons, with 6% in the top ten. The specimen was PBMCs or T cells enriched from blood (not recorded which). These receptors were obtained from a man aged 35-49 years who had recovered from COVID-19. Each CDR3 is given with its conserved first and last residue. D genes are given only for firm matches. A row's size may be missing; if present it is once, few, many or a size class.

v_call	d_call	j_call	clone_size	cdr3_nt	cdr3_aa
TRBV18	NA	TRBJ1-6	NA	TGTGCCAGCTCACCCGGCGGTAGATATAATTCACCCCTCCACTTT	CASSPGGRYNSPLHF
TRBV10-1	NA	TRBJ1-1	NA	TGCGCCCCCCCGTCATACCCAACTACACCTGAAGCTTTCTTT	CAPPSYPTTPEAFF
TRBV4-1	TRBD1	TRBJ1-1	NA	TGCGCCAGCAGCTTGGACAGGGGGTCCACTGAAGCTTTCTTT	CASSLDRGSTEAFF
TRBV12-3/TRBV12-4	TRBD1	TRBJ1-1	NA	TGTGCCAGCAGTTCAGACAGGGGCACTGAAGCTTTCTTT	CASSSDRGTEAFF
TRBV11-2	TRBD2	TRBJ2-5	NA	TGTGCCAGCAGCTTAGAACTAGCGGCTCAAGAGACCCAGTACTTC	CASSLELAAQETQYF
TRBV19	NA	TRBJ2-2	many	TGTGCCAGTAGGCCAGGGGCGGGCGGGGAGCTGTTTTTT	CASRPGAGGELFF
TRBV9	NA	TRBJ2-2	once	TGTGCCAGCAGCGCGAACCCAGAGGCCGACACCGGGGAGCTGTTTTTT	CASSANPEADTGELFF
TRBV5-6	NA	TRBJ1-5	NA	TGTGCCAGCAGCTGGGGGGGGCGGGGCAATCAGCCCCAGCATTTT	CASSWGGRGNQPQHF
TRBV5-4	TRBD1	TRBJ1-1	NA	TGTGCCAGCAGCGCGATGGACAGGGGGATTTCTATGAACACTGAAGCTTTCTTT	CASSAMDRGISMNTEAFF
TRBV6-6	NA	TRBJ2-5	NA	TGTGCCAGCAGTGTACTAGAGACCCAGTACTTC	CASSVLETQYF
TRBV19	TRBD1	TRBJ1-3	once	TGTGCCAGTACGCCGGGACAGGGTTTAGGAAACACCATATATTTT	CASTPGQGLGNTIYF
TRBV6-5	NA	TRBJ2-3	NA	TGTGCCAGCAGTTCCCCGGGGGGCGCGGTACAAGATACGCAGTATTTT	CASSSPGGAVQDTQYF
TRBV12-3/TRBV12-4	TRBD1	TRBJ1-2	NA	TGTGCCAGCAGCCGGGGACAGGGGAGCTACACCTTC	CASSRGQGSYTF
TRBV18	TRBD1	TRBJ1-1	once	TGTGCCAGCTCACCGACAGGGGCGAACACTGAAGCTTTCTTT	CASSPTGANTEAFF
TRBV5-6	TRBD1	TRBJ2-5	NA	TGTGCCAGCAGCCCAGCCTTGGGACAGGGCGTAGAGACCCAGTACTTC	CASSPALGQGVETQYF
TRBV10-3	TRBD1	TRBJ1-2	once	TGTGCCATCAGTGGGGGACAGGGCCAAGGGGGCTACACCTTC	CAISGGQGQGGYTF
TRBV7-8	TRBD2	TRBJ2-3	NA	TGTGCCAGCAGCTTAGACGGGGGGGCAGATACGCAGTATTTT	CASSLDGGADTQYF
TRBV5-6	TRBD2	TRBJ2-5	NA	TGTGCCAGCACCTCTTTATCGCGGGGGGGCCGGATAGAGACCCAGTACTTC	CASTSLSRGGRIETQYF
TRBV5-1	TRBD1	TRBJ1-1	NA	TGCGCCAGCAGCCTGGACAGGGAGAGAGGAACTGAAGCTTTCTTT	CASSLDRERGTEAFF
TRBV6-1	NA	TRBJ1-5	NA	TGTGCCAGCAGTGAATTTCAGGGTTATAGCAATCAGCCCCAGCATTTT	CASSEFQGYSNQPQHF
TRBV12-5	NA	TRBJ2-5	NA	TGTGCTAGTGCCCCGGACAGACCGCAAGAGACCCAGTACTTC	CASAPDRPQETQYF
TRBV5-6	NA	TRBJ1-4	NA	TGTGCCAGCAGCTCCTATGACACTTCTTCTGAAAAACTGTTTTTT	CASSSYDTSSEKLFF
TRBV21-1	NA	TRBJ1-3	NA	TGTGCCAGCAGGTCCCAGGGGTTAAGTGGAAACACCATATATTTT	CASRSQGLSGNTIYF
TRBV5-1	NA	TRBJ2-2	few	TGCGCCAGCAGCCCGGCGACAGGAAACACCGGGGAGCTGTTTTTT	CASSPATGNTGELFF
TRBV4-1	TRBD1	TRBJ1-2	NA	TGCGCCAGCAGCCAAGAAGGGGGCAGGGGCCTAAATCGCTACACCTTC	CASSQEGGRGLNRYTF
TRBV25-1	NA	TRBJ1-4	NA	TGTGCCAGCAGTGAATCGAGGACACTTAATGAAAAACTGTTTTTT	CASSESRTLNEKLFF
TRBV19	TRBD1	TRBJ2-3	NA	TGTGCCAGTAGTATACCCGACAGGGGGCATACAGATACGCAGTATTTT	CASSIPDRGHTDTQYF
TRBV12-3/TRBV12-4	NA	TRBJ2-7	NA	TGTGCCAGCAGTTTAGCGCGCACCCACGAGCAGTACTTC	CASSLARTHEQYF
TRBV5-1	NA	TRBJ1-4	NA	TGCGCCAGCAGCTCGGGAGGGGAAAGTATGGAAAAACTGTTTTTT	CASSSGGESMEKLFF
TRBV4-2	NA	TRBJ2-1	NA	TGTGCCAGCAGCCAAGTGGACTACGGTGAGCAGTTCTTC	CASSQVDYGEQFF
TRBV3-1/TRBV3-2	NA	TRBJ1-1	NA	TGTGCCAGCAGCCAATCCGCTACCCATAGTGAAGCTTTCTTT	CASSQSATHSEAFF
TRBV5-5	NA	TRBJ1-1	NA	TGTGCCAGCAGCCCAGGGGTCACTGAAGCTTTCTTT	CASSPGVTEAFF
TRBV29-1	TRBD1	TRBJ1-2	NA	TGCAGCGTTGAGATGGGACAGTTAAACTATGGCTACACCTTC	CSVEMGQLNYGYTF
TRBV25-1	TRBD1	TRBJ2-2	NA	TGTGCCAGCAGTGGACTACCCGGGACAGCGAACACCGGGGAGCTGTTTTTT	CASSGLPGTANTGELFF
TRBV5-1	NA	TRBJ1-1	few	TGCGCCAGCAGCCGCGAGTGGGGCAAGAACACTGAAGCTTTCTTT	CASSREWGKNTEAFF
TRBV10-3	TRBD1	TRBJ1-3	once	TGTGCCGCTAAGACAGGGGGCTCTGGAAACACCATATATTTT	CAAKTGGSGNTIYF
TRBV19	TRBD2	TRBJ2-3	NA	TGTGCCAGTATTGGGGGTGTTGCGGGGGGTTTCGGAGATACGCAGTATTTT	CASIGGVAGGFGDTQYF
TRBV5-4	TRBD2	TRBJ2-3	NA	TGTGCCAGCAACGGACTAGCGGGGGGGCAAAAGGATACGCAGTATTTT	CASNGLAGGQKDTQYF
TRBV18	TRBD2	TRBJ2-5	NA	TGTGCCAGCTCACCACCGCGGACTAGCGGGGGGGGTGAGACCCAGTACTTC	CASSPPRTSGGGETQYF
TRBV2	TRBD1	TRBJ1-1	NA	TGTGCCAGCAGGGGGACAGTTAGGATCGCTGAAGCTTTCTTT	CASRGTVRIAEAFF
TRBV30	TRBD2	TRBJ2-3	NA	TGTGCCGGACTAGGAGGGAGCACAGATACGCAGTATTTT	CAGLGGSTDTQYF
TRBV24-1	NA	TRBJ2-1	once	TGTGCCACCAGTGTTACAGGGTACAATGAGCAGTTCTTC	CATSVTGYNEQFF